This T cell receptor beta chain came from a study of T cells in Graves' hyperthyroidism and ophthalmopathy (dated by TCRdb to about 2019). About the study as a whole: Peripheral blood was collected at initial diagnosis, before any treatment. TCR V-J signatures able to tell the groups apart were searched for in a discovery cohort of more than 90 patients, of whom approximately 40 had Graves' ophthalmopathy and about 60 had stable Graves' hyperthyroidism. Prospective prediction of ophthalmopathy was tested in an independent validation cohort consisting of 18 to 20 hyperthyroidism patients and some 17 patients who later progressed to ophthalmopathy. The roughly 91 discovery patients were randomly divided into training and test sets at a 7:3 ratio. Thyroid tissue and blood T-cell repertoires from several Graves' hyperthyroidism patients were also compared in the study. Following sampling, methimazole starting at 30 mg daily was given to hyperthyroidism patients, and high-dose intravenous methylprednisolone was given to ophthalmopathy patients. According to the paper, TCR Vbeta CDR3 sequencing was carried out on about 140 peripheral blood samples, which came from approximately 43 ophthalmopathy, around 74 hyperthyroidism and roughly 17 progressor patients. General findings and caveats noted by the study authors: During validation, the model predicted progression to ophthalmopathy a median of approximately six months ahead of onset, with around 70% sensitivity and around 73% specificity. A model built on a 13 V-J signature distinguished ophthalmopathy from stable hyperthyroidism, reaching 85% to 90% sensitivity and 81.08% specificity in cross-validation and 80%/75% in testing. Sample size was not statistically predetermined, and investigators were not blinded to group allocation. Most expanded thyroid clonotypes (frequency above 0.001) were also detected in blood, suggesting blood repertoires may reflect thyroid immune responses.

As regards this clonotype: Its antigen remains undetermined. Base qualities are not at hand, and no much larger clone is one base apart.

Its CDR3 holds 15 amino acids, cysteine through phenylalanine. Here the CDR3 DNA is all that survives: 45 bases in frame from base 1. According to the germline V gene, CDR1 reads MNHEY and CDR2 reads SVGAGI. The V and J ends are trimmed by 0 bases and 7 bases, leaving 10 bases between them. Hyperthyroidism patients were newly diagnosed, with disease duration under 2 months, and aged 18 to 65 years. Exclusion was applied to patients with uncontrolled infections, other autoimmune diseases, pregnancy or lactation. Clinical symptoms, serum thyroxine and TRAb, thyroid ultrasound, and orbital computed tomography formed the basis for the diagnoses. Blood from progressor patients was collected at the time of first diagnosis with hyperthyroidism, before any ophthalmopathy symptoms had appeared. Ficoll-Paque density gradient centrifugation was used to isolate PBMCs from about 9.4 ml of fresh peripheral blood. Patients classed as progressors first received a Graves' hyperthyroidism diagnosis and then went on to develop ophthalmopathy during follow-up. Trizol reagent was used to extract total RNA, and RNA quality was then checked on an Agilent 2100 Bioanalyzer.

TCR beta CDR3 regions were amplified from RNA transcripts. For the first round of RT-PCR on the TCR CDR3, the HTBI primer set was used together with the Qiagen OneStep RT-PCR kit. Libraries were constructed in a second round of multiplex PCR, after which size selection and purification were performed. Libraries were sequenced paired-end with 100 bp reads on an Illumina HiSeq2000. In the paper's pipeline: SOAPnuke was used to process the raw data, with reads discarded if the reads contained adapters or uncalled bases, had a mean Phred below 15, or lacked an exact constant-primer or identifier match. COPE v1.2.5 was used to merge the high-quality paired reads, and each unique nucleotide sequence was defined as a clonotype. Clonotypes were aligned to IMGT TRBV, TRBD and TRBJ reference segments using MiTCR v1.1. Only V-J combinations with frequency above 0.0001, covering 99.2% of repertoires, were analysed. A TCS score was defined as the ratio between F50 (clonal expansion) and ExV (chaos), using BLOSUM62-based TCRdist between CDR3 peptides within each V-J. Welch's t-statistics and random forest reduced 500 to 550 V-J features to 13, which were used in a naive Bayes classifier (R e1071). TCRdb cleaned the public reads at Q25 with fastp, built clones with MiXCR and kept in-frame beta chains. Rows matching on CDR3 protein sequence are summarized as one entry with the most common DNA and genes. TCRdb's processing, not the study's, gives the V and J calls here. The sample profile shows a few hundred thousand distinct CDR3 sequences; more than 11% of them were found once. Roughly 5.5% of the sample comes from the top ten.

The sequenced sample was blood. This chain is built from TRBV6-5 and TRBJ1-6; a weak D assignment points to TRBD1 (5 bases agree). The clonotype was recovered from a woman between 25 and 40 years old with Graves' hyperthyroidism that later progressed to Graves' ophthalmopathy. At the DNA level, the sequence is TGTGCCAGCAGTTACTCGGCAGGGATGAATTCACCCCTCCACTTT. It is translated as CASSYSAGMNSPLHF.